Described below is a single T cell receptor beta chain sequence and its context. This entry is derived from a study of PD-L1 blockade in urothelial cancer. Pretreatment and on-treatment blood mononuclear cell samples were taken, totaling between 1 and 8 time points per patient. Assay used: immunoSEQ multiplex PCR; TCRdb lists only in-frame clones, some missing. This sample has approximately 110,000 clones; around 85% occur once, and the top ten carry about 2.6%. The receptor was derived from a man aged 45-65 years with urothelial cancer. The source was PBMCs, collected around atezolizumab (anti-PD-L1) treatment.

The CDR3 here is CASSPGGSPREQYF. CDR3 in DNA: TGTGCCAGCAGCCCCGGAGGGAGCCCCCGCGAGCAGTACTTC. J is TRBJ2-7 and V is TRBV7-9, with D perhaps TRBD2 (6 bases). Germline V gene lookup returns CDR1 SEHNR and CDR2 FQNEAQ (reference sequence). The CDR3 covers 14 residues. Trimming removed 5 bases from V and 6 bases from J, with 17 bases in between.